These T cell receptor beta chains were read from a single sample in a study of T cell repertoires in cytomegalovirus infection. Their specific antigens are unknown. TCRdb recomputed calls from the reads with MiXCR, one row per CDR3 protein. The data hold about 570,000 distinct CDR3 sequences, with roughly 43% observed a single time. The sequenced sample was cultured PBMCs, obtained from culture after CMV antigen stimulation. The source of these receptors is a human donor in good health (CMV status not recorded). Some clones in this sample may be carry-over from other donors' samples. Each CDR3 is given with its conserved first and last residue. The D gene is left open where the match is weak. A row's size may be missing; if present it is once, few, many or a size class.

CASSFGRTVTYEQYF TGTGCCAGCAGTTTTGGTAGGACGGTAACCTACGAGCAGTACTTC TRBJ2-7 TRBV6-1 NA NA
CASRGNTGELFF TGTGCCAGCAGGGGGAACACCGGGGAGCTGTTTTTT TRBJ2-2 TRBV6-4 NA NA
CASSQSGGYRFF TGTGCCAGCAGCCAAAGCGGGGGGTACAGGTTCTTC TRBJ2-1 TRBV7-8 few TRBD2
CASSLRQGGEQYF TGTGCCAGCAGCTTACGCCAGGGGGGCGAGCAGTACTTC TRBJ2-7 TRBV7-2 NA NA
CASSSAMDILF TGTGCCAGCAGCTCCGCTATGGACATACTCTTT TRBJ1-1 TRBV7-4 NA NA
CASSLTGSLDTQYF TGCGCCAGCAGCTTGACGGGGTCCCTAGATACGCAGTATTTT TRBJ2-3 TRBV13 NA NA
CSAQDPTSYNSPLHF TGCAGTGCCCAAGACCCCACCTCCTATAATTCACCCCTCCACTTT TRBJ1-6 TRBV20-1 NA NA
CASSLDAGTEAFF TGTGCCAGCAGCTTAGACGCAGGTACTGAAGCTTTCTTT TRBJ1-1 TRBV7-2 few NA
CASSLTGTGVGSYGYTF TGTGCCAGCAGCCTTACCGGGACAGGGGTTGGATCCTATGGCTACACCTTC TRBJ1-2 TRBV7-2 few TRBD1
CASSPGGGHLWEQYF TGTGCCAGCAGCCCGGGGGGGGGACACCTCTGGGAGCAGTACTTC TRBJ2-7 TRBV9 NA TRBD2
CATSSGLGYEQYF TGTGCCACCTCGAGTGGTTTGGGTTACGAGCAGTACTTC TRBJ2-7 TRBV15 NA NA
CASSQEAVKGPGYTF TGTGCCAGCAGCCAAGAAGCTGTGAAGGGGCCCGGCTACACCTTC TRBJ1-2 TRBV3-1 NA NA
CASTNSMRQGEKAFF TGTGCCAGCACCAACTCGATGCGACAGGGCGAAAAAGCTTTCTTT TRBJ1-1 TRBV28 few TRBD1
CASSLAGTRSNEQSF TGTGCCAGCAGCTTAGCCGGGACAAGAAGCAATGAGCAGTCCTTC TRBJ2-1 TRBV7-2 NA NA
CATSGGQRTDTQYF TGTGCCACCAGTGGGGGCCAGCGCACAGATACGCAGTATTTT TRBJ2-3 TRBV24-1 NA NA
CASSSTRDGSGNTIYF TGTGCCAGCAGCTCCACGAGGGACGGCTCTGGAAACACCATATATTTT TRBJ1-3 TRBV7-2 few NA